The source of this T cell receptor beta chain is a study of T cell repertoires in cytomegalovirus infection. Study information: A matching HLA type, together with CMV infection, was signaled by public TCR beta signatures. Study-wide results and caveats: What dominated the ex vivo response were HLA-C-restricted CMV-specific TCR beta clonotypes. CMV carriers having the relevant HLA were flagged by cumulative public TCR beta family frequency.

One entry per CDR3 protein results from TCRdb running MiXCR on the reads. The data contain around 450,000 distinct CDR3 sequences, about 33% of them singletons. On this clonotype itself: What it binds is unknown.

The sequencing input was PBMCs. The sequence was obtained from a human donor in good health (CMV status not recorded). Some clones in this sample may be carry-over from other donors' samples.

The CDR3 DNA follows: TGTGCCAGCAGAGGAGTAGCGGGGGGCTACTACGAGCAGTACTTC. Translated: CASRGVAGGYYEQYF. The rearrangement uses TRBV6-2 or TRBV6-3 and TRBJ2-7; 10 bases line up with TRBD2. This CDR3 is 15 amino acids long. V gave up 6 bases and J gave up 3 bases; unmatched junction bases: 8. Germline V CDR1 and CDR2: MNHEY, SVGEGT.